This section outlines one T cell receptor (beta chain) sequence together with its context. Its antigen remains undetermined. Base qualities were left out, and no much larger clone turns up one base away. The data originate from a study of T cell responses to AZD1222 COVID-19 vaccine (dated by TCRdb to about 2021). At the level of the whole study: A total of around 240 trial participants underwent TCR sequencing, of whom approximately 210 received two doses of AZD1222 and about 25 received two doses of the MenACWY control vaccine. Trial participants were enrolled by age into 18-55, 56-69 and 70-plus year subgroups, with roughly 160, 29 and 62 TCR-sequenced participants respectively. On the study overall, not on this receptor specifically: Vaccine-associated CD4 TCRs spanned the whole spike protein, with dominant responses in regions 160-218 and 743-854. Participants were mostly white British, with more females than males. The authors suggested clonal diversity may have been underestimated. Because no day 14 peak-response samples were available, repertoires were characterized only after the peak T cell response. Reportedly, close to half of the unique spike-specific TCRs recognized epitopes lying outside the regions that are mutated in the B.1.351 and B.1.1.7 variants. After two AZD1222 doses, both the breadth and the depth of spike-specific TCRs were significantly higher than at day 0 and than in MenACWY recipients. In the small 56-69-year group, the increase in depth fell short of significance, most likely because of low power. Only five to seven AZD1222 recipients were SARS-CoV-2 seropositive at baseline, limiting conclusions about previously exposed vaccinees.

The CDR3 regions of human TCRbeta chains were analyzed by immunosequencing. The study's processing was this. TCRs in the repertoires were compared against a reference library of SARS-CoV-2-specific TCRs that had been generated with the MIRA antigen-specificity platform. Breadth was defined as the fraction of unique TCRs that were SARS-CoV-2-associated, and depth was defined as the fraction of total T cells that were SARS-CoV-2-associated. Each spike-specific TCR was assigned to its reactive spike region and to a CD4 or CD8 class using the MIRA data. Log10-transformed breadth and depth values were compared by one-way ANOVA with Sidak's multiple comparisons tests. Sourced from immuneACCESS, this table was stored by TCRdb with only in-frame sequences that have V and J called. A share of the clones is absent; for the studies checked, an unresolved V gene accounts for under half, and the remainder has no known explanation. The DNA was the basis for D and trimming; V, J and clone size are from that table. For this sample there are about 70,000 clones; 88% appear just once. The biggest ten clones account for 4.8% of the sample.

The CDR3, from cysteine to phenylalanine, totals 16 residues. Only the CDR3 portion is preserved as DNA: 48 bases, with reading frame beginning at the first base. Reading the germline V gene gives CDR1 SGHAT and CDR2 FQNNGV. V is cut by 4 bases and J by 0 bases, and the space between the germline ends is 12 bases. According to the study, the label for this sample's time point signals: about 28 days (+/-7) after the second vaccine dose. According to the study, the label for this sample's treatment or condition signals: meningococcal conjugate vaccine given as trial control. Vaccinee samples came from UK trials COV001 and COV002, including a single-blind randomized controlled phase 2/3 trial of AZD1222 (ChAdOx1 nCoV-19) in healthy adults. For TCRbeta chain sequencing, PBMC samples from trial participants were taken at day 0 and at day 28 after the second dose.

This receptor was identified in an adult who received the MenACWY meningococcal vaccine as a control. Sequenced here: peripheral blood, sampled 28 days after the second dose of the MenACWY control vaccine. The sequence links TRBV11-2 to TRBJ1-4; a weak D assignment points to TRBD1 (6 bases agree). The CDR3 has the sequence CASSSRTGSTNEKLFF. The DNA sequence is TGTGCCAGCAGCTCGCGAACAGGGTCAACTAATGAAAAACTGTTTTTT.